This entry describes one TCR beta chain. At the time of sampling, donors were nominally healthy, though unrecorded immune exposures were likely. This sample is drawn from a study of cytomegalovirus exposure and HLA in healthy donors. Study information: Researchers previously reported finding fewer than 140 million unique TCR beta sequences from about 179 million T cells.

Primers for the PCR totalled 60 Vbeta and 13 Jbeta. Produced via immunoSEQ multiplex PCR; TCRdb's table is partial and in-frame only. The sample holds approximately 82,000 clones, 62% seen once. The source is a woman aged 25-40 years in good health and CMV-seropositive. Sequencing was performed on PBMCs.

CDR3 DNA: TGTGCCAGTAGTATAGAAGGAGGGTTAAATCAGCCCCAGCATTTT. Translation gives CASSIEGGLNQPQHF. The V call is TRBV19, the J call TRBJ1-5; D is unclear. V was shortened by 0 bases and J by 4 bases, with 10 bases between the two germline ends. The germline gives CDR1 LNHDA, CDR2 SQIVND (reference sequence). This CDR3 has 15 residues.